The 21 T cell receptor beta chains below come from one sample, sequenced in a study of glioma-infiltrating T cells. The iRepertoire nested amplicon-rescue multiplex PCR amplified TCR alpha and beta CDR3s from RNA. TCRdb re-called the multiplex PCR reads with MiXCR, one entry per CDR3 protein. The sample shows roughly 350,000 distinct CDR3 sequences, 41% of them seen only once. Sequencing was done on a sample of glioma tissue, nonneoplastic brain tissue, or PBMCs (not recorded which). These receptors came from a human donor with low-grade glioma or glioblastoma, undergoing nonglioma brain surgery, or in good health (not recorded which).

The CDR3 DNA reads TGTGCCTGTGGACAGGGGGGGACTGAAGCTTTCTTT. This sequence encodes CACGQGGTEAFF. The rearrangement links TRBV6-2 or TRBV6-3 to TRBJ1-1, with 10 bases identical to TRBD1. The CDR3 sequence is 12 residues long. Germline loops: CDR1 MNHEY, CDR2 SVGEGT. Trimming cost V 11 bases and J 5 bases; bases outside gene matches: 5.

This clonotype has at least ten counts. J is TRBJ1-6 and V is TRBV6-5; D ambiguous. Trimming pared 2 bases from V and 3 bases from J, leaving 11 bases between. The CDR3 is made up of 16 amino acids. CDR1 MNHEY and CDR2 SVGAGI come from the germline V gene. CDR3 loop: CASSYLSSDYNSPLHF. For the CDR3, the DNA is TGTGCCAGCAGTTACCTTTCCAGTGACTATAATTCACCCCTCCACTTT.

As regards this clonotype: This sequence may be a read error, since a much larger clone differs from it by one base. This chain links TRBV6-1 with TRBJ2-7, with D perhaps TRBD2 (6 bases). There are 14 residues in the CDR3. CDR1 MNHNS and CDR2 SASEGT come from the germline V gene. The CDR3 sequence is CVSTDGGNVYEQYF. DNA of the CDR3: TGTGTCAGCACCGACGGCGGGAATGTCTACGAGCAGTACTTC.

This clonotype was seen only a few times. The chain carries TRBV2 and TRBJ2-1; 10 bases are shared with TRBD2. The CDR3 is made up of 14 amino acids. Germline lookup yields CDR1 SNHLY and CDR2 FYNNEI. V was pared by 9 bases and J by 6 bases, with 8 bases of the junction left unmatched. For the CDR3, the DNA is TGTGCCAGGACCGGGACTAGCGCGATCAATGAGCAGTTCTTC. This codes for CARTGTSAINEQFF.

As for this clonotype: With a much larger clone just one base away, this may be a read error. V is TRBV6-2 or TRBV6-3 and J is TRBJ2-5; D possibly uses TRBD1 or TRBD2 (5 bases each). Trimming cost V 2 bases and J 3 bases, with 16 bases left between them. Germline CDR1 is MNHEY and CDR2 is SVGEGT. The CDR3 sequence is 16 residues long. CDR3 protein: CASSYTGRMYKETQYF. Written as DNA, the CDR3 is TGTGCCAGCAGTTACACGGGACGGATGTACAAAGAGACCCAGTACTTC.

The CDR3 loop reads CATRSYSGASNEQFF. The CDR3 nucleotides are TGTGCCACCAGAAGTTACTCAGGAGCCTCCAATGAGCAGTTCTTC. The J gene is TRBJ2-1, the V gene TRBV15; D is unresolved. The CDR3 consists of 15 residues. CDR1 and CDR2 (germline): LNHNV, YYDKDF (reference sequence). V was shortened by 6 bases and J by 6 bases, with 18 bases between the two germline ends.

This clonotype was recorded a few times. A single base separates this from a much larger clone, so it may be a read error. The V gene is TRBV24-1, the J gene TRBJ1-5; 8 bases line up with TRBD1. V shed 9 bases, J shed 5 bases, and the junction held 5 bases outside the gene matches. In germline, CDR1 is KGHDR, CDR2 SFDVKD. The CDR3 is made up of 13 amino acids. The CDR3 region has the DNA TGTGCCACCGAGCAGACAGGGGATCAGCCCCAGCATTTT. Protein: CATEQTGDQPQHF.

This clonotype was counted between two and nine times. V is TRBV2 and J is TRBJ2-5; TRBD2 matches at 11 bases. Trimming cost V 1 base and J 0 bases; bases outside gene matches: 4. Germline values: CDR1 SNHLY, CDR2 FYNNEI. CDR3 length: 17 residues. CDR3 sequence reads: CASSEGWTSGYQETQYF. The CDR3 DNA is TGTGCCAGCAGTGAAGGGTGGACTAGCGGGTACCAAGAGACCCAGTACTTC.

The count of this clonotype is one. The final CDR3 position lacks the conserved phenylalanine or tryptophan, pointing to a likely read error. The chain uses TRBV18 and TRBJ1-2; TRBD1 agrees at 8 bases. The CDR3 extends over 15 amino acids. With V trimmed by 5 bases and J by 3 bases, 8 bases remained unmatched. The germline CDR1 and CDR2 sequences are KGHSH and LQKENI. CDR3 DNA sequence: TGTGCCAGCTCAGACCGACAGGGGAAAGACTATGGCTACACCTCC. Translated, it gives CASSDRQGKDYGYTS.

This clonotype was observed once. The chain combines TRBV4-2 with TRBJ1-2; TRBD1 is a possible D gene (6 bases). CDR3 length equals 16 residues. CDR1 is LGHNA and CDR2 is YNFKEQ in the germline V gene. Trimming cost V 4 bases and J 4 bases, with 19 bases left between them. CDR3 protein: CASSPTVTGFGYGYTF. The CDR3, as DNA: TGTGCCAGCAGCCCCACCGTTACAGGGTTCGGCTATGGCTACACCTTC.

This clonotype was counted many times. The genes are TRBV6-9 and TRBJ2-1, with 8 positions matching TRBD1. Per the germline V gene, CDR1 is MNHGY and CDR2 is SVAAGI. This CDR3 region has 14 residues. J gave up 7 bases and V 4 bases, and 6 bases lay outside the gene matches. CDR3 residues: CASSWSQGANEQFF. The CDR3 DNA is TGTGCCAGCAGTTGGTCGCAGGGGGCGAATGAGCAGTTCTTC.

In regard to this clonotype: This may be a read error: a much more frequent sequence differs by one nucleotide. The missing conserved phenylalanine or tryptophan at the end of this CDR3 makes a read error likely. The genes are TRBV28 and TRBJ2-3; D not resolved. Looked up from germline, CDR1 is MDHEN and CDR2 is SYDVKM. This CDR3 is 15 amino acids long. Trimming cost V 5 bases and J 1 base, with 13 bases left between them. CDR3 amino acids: CASSPRLTGTDTQYL. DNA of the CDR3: TGTGCCAGCAGTCCCCGGTTAACCGGCACAGATACGCAGTATCTT.

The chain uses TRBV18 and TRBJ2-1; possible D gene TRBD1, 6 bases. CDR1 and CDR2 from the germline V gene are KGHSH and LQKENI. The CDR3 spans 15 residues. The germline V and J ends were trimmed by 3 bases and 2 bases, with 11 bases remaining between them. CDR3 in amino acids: CASSPQGPTYNEQFF. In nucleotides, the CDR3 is TGTGCCAGCTCACCTCAGGGGCCGACCTACAATGAGCAGTTCTTC.

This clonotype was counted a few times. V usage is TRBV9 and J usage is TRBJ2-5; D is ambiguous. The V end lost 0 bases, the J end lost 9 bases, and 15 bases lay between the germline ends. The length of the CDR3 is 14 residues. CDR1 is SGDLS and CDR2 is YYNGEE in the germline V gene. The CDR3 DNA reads TGTGCCAGCAGCGTAGCTCGAGACCGCACGGCCCAGTACTTC. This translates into CASSVARDRTAQYF.

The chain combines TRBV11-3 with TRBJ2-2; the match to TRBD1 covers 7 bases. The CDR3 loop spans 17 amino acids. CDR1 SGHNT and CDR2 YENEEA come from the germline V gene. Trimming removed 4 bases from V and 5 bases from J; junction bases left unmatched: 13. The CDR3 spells CASSSGKTGSYTGELFF. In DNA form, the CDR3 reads TGTGCCAGCAGCTCCGGGAAGACAGGGAGTTATACCGGGGAGCTGTTTTTT.

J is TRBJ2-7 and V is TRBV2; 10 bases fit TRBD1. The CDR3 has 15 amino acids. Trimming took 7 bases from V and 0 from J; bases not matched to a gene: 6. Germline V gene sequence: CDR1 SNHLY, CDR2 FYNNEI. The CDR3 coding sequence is TGTGCCAGCACCGAGGACAGGGGGAGCTCCTACGAGCAGTACTTC. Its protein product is CASTEDRGSSYEQYF.

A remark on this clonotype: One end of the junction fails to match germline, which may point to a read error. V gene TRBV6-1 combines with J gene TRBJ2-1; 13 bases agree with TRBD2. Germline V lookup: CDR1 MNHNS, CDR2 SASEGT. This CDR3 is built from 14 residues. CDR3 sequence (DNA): TGTGCCAGCAGACTAGCGGGAGGGGTCCCTGAGCAGTTCTTT. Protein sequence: CASRLAGGVPEQFF.

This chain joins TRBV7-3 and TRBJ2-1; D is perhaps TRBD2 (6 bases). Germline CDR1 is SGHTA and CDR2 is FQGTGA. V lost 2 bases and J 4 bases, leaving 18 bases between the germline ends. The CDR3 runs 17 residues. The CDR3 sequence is CASSLGGWAAAYNEQFF. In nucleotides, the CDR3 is TGTGCCAGCAGCTTAGGAGGGTGGGCAGCGGCTTACAATGAGCAGTTCTTC.

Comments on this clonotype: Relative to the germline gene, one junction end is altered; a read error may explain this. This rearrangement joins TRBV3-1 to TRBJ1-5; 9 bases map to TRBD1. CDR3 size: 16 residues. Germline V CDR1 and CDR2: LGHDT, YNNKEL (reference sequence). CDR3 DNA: TGTGCCAGCAGCCCTTGGACAGGGGCCGACAATCGGCCCCAGCATTTT. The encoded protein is CASSPWTGADNRPQHF.

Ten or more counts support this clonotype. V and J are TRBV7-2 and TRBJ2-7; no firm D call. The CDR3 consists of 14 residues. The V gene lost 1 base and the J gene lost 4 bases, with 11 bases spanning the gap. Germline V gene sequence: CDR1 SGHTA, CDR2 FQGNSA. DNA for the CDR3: TGTGCCAGCAGCTTAGTTGGACCCAGGTACGAGCAGTACTTC. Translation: CASSLVGPRYEQYF.

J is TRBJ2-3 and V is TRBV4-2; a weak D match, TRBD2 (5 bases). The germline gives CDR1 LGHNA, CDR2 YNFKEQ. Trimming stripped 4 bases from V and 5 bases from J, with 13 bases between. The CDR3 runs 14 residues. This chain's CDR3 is CASSPPGGGDTQYF. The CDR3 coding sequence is TGTGCCAGCAGCCCCCCGGGCGGAGGAGATACGCAGTATTTT.